One sample yielded the 25 T cell receptor beta chains listed below, sequenced in a study of OX40 agonist ivuxolimab in advanced cancers. Libraries were made using the immunoSEQ multiplex PCR assay. The table was pulled from immuneACCESS by TCRdb, which kept in-frame rearrangements only. Such tables lose some clones; where checked, under half of the loss comes from unresolved V genes, and the rest has no known cause. For this sample there are about 50,000 clones; around 88% appear just once. The ten largest clones add up to less than 0.75% of the sample. The sequences come from CD4+ or CD8+ T cells sorted from blood, collected in a trial of the OX40 agonist ivuxolimab. Receptors originate from an adult with an advanced solid tumor such as melanoma, head and neck, liver or kidney cancer.

This chain connects TRBV7-3 to TRBJ2-3; no firm D call. CDR1 is SGHTA and CDR2 is FQGTGA in the germline V gene. The V end lost 1 base, the J end lost 11 bases, and 13 bases lay between the germline ends. CDR3 length: 13 amino acids. DNA of the CDR3: TGTGCCAGCAGCTTAAGCCCCCACCTTCTGCAGTATTTT. The encoded protein is CASSLSPHLLQYF. Together with reference TRBV7-3 and TRBJ2-3, the CDR3 gives the full variable domain: GAGVSQTPSNKVTEKGKYVELRCDPISGHTALYWYRQSLGQGPEFLIYFQGTGAADDSGLPNDRFFAVRPEGSVSTLKIQRTERGDSAVYLCASSLSPHLLQYFGPGTRLTVL.

The chain uses TRBV4-1 and TRBJ2-5, with 12 bases lining up with TRBD1. The CDR3 contains 17 residues. Germline V gene data show CDR1 as MGHRA and CDR2 as YSYEKL. J lost 5 bases, V lost 4 bases, and 11 bases had no gene match. The CDR3 loop reads CASSLGTGGTRGETQYF. The CDR3 DNA reads TGCGCCAGCAGCCTAGGGACAGGGGGCACGAGAGGGGAGACCCAGTACTTC.

CDR3 protein: CASSLPRGEQYF. CDR3 DNA sequence: TGTGCCAGCAGTCTCCCGCGAGGCGAGCAGTACTTC. The chain links TRBV28 to TRBJ2-5; D call uncertain. The DNA end lines up better with TRBJ2-7; the J call may be wrong. CDR3 length: 12 residues. Germline V gives CDR1 MDHEN, CDR2 SYDVKM.

V is TRBV6-5 and J is TRBJ2-7; D is undetermined. The CDR3 length is 16 residues. Per the germline V gene, CDR1 is MNHEY and CDR2 is SVGAGI. The germline V and J ends were trimmed by 4 bases and 1 base, with 17 bases remaining between them. The CDR3 DNA reads as TGTGCCAGCAGTTTCTTATCCCGGGTCCCATCCTACGAGCAGTACTTC. It specifies CASSFLSRVPSYEQYF.

V usage is TRBV6-6 and J usage is TRBJ1-5; 8 bases line up with TRBD1. The CDR3 is 16 amino acids. Germline CDR1 reads MNHNY; CDR2 reads SVGAGI (reference sequence). V lost 4 bases and J lost 2; bases outside the gene matches: 7. DNA for the CDR3: TGTGCCAGCAGTTTAAAAGGACAGGGCGGCAATCAGCCCCAGCATTTT. It is translated as CASSLKGQGGNQPQHF.

The DNA of the CDR3 is TGCGCCAGCAGCCAGACTAGCAGGCCGGAGACCCAGTACTTC. Translation gives CASSQTSRPETQYF. The rearrangement links TRBV4-1 to TRBJ2-5; TRBD2 matches at 7 bases. From germline, CDR1 is MGHRA and CDR2 YSYEKL. The J segment lost 5 bases and the V segment lost 3 bases, leaving 6 bases of the junction unmatched. The CDR3 extends over 14 amino acids.

Concerning this clone itself: Other DNA sequences from this sample encode an identical CDR3 as well. The chain combines TRBV19 with TRBJ2-1; TRBD2 agrees at 14 bases. Germline V gene sequence: CDR1 LNHDA, CDR2 SQIVND (reference sequence). The V gene end was trimmed by 4 bases and the J gene end by 0 bases; junction bases not matched to a gene: 2. CDR3 length: 17 amino acids. CDR3 region: CASSKGTSGSSYNEQFF. CDR3 nucleotides: TGTGCCAGTAGTAAAGGGACTAGCGGGAGCTCCTACAATGAGCAGTTCTTC.

V gene TRBV7-2 combines with J gene TRBJ2-7; the D gene is possibly TRBD2 (5 bases). Germline lookup yields CDR1 SGHTA and CDR2 FQGNSA. The germline V and J ends were trimmed by 3 bases and 6 bases, with 9 bases remaining between them. There are 12 residues in the CDR3. The CDR3 DNA sequence: TGTGCCAGCAGCTTGGGAGAGGCCGAGCAGTACTTC. It is translated as CASSLGEAEQYF.

V is TRBV27 and J is TRBJ1-4; D unclear. Trimming left V 5 bases short and J 0 bases short, with 22 bases between. CDR3 length: 19 residues. Germline values: CDR1 MNHEY, CDR2 SMNVEV (reference sequence). The CDR3 protein is CASSSLTGPRFATNEKLFF. The CDR3 DNA follows: TGTGCCAGCAGTAGCCTTACCGGGCCAAGATTTGCAACTAATGAAAAACTGTTTTTT.

The genes are TRBV19 and TRBJ1-2; TRBD1 agrees at 7 bases. The ends lost 2 bases at V and 6 bases at J; junction bases unmatched: 6. The CDR3 runs 14 residues. In germline, CDR1 is LNHDA, CDR2 SQIVND (reference sequence). The CDR3 reads CASSIPRQGNGYTF. In DNA form, the CDR3 reads TGTGCCAGTAGTATACCGAGACAGGGTAATGGCTACACCTTC.

The V call is TRBV5-1, the J call TRBJ2-3, with 7 bases fitting TRBD1. The CDR3 totals 16 residues. Losses at the gene ends were 2 bases for V and 4 bases for J; bases not matched to a gene: 10. Germline CDR1 is SGHRS and CDR2 is YFSETQ. The CDR3 here is CASSFLTGIMADTQYF. The CDR3, as DNA: TGCGCCAGCAGCTTTCTGACAGGGATCATGGCAGATACGCAGTATTTT.

The V gene is TRBV28, the J gene TRBJ2-7; 10 bases fit TRBD2. Germline assignment: CDR1 MDHEN and CDR2 SYDVKM. CDR3 length: 15 residues. Unmatched junction bases numbered 5, after V lost 3 bases and J lost 3 bases. CDR3 protein: CASSLSASGSYEQYF. The CDR3 nucleotides are TGTGCCAGCAGTTTGTCGGCTAGCGGGAGCTACGAGCAGTACTTC.

V and J are TRBV5-8 and TRBJ2-1, with D possibly being TRBD2 (6 bases). Looked up from germline, CDR1 is SGHTS and CDR2 is YDEGEE. CDR3 size: 15 residues. V was pared by 1 base and J by 9 bases, with 17 bases between. The DNA for the CDR3 is TGTGCCAGCAGCTTGACCTGGGGGAGGTGGAGTGAGCAGTTCTTC. Translating it yields CASSLTWGRWSEQFF.

This clone was observed a few times. J is TRBJ2-5 and V is TRBV6-1; D possibly matches TRBD1 or TRBD2 (6 bases each). The CDR3 length is 14 residues. Germline CDR1 MNHNS, CDR2 SASEGT. V was pared by 8 bases and J by 5 bases, with 18 bases between. For the CDR3, the DNA is TGTGCCAGCCTTCGGATCGGGGGCGCGGAGACCCAGTACTTC. Translated, it gives CASLRIGGAETQYF.

J is TRBJ2-7 and V is TRBV6-5; 8 bases line up with TRBD2. Trimming at V came to 6 bases and at J to 2 bases, leaving 6 bases not matched to a gene. The germline V gene has CDR1 MNHEY and CDR2 SVGAGI. The CDR3 consists of 14 residues. The CDR3 sequence is CASSPGSGAYEQYF. Here the CDR3 DNA reads TGTGCCAGCAGCCCCGGTAGCGGGGCCTACGAGCAGTACTTC.

The chain links TRBV11-2 to TRBJ2-7, with D perhaps assigned TRBD1 or TRBD2 (5 bases each). Trimming removed 5 bases from V and 0 bases from J, with 20 bases in between. The CDR3 spans 17 residues. The germline V gene has CDR1 SGHAT and CDR2 FQNNGV. This CDR3 reads CASSPTRDLGGSYEQYF. The CDR3 nucleotides read TGTGCCAGCAGCCCAACCCGGGACCTCGGCGGCTCCTACGAGCAGTACTTC.

The rearrangement links TRBV19 to TRBJ2-3, with 10 bases matching TRBD2. The germline V gene has CDR1 LNHDA and CDR2 SQIVND (reference sequence). There are 14 residues in the CDR3. V gave up 6 bases and J gave up 5 bases; unmatched junction bases: 5. The CDR3 loop reads CASRTERGGDTQYF. The CDR3 bases are TGTGCCAGTAGAACTGAGCGGGGGGGAGATACGCAGTATTTT.

This clone was picked up one time. The rearrangement links TRBV7-9 to TRBJ2-7, with D uncertain. The germline V gene has CDR1 SEHNR and CDR2 FQNEAQ (reference sequence). Trimming removed 5 bases from V and 2 bases from J, with 13 bases in between. The length of the CDR3 is 14 residues. CDR3 DNA: TGTGCCAGCAGCCCCTTAGGAAGCGCCTACGAGCAGTACTTC. Amino acid sequence: CASSPLGSAYEQYF.

The V and J genes are TRBV2 and TRBJ2-3, with TRBD2 identical over 10 bases. The V and J ends lost 0 bases and 0 bases, in that order; junction bases with no gene match: 6. This CDR3 has 18 residues. Germline V CDR1 and CDR2: SNHLY, FYNNEI. CDR3 region: CASSEAGTSDTSTDTQYF. DNA of the CDR3: TGTGCCAGCAGTGAAGCAGGGACTAGCGATACTAGCACAGATACGCAGTATTTT.

The rearrangement joins TRBV6-1 to TRBJ1-5; the D gene is possibly TRBD1 (6 bases). CDR1 MNHNS and CDR2 SASEGT come from the germline V gene. The CDR3 consists of 17 residues. V lost 1 base and J 3 bases, leaving 16 bases between the germline ends. This chain's CDR3 is CASSEVQGGLANQPQHF. The CDR3 DNA reads as TGTGCCAGCAGTGAAGTCCAAGGGGGGCTGGCCAATCAGCCCCAGCATTTT.

CDR3 sequence (DNA): TGTGCCAGCAGCTCCCCCTTAGACGATCTAGCCAAAAACATTCAGTACTTC. Translated, it gives CASSSPLDDLAKNIQYF. The chain couples TRBV7-9 to TRBJ2-4; D is ambiguous. This CDR3 comprises 17 residues. The germline V gene encodes CDR1 SEHNR and CDR2 FQNEAQ (reference sequence). V lost 4 bases, J lost 0 bases, and 16 bases lay in between.

The CDR3 DNA sequence: TGTGCCAGCAGGCCGACAGGGTGGGCCCAAGAGACCCAGTACTTC. As protein: CASRPTGWAQETQYF. This rearrangement joins TRBV2 to TRBJ2-5; 7 nucleotides line up with TRBD1. The CDR3 is made up of 15 amino acids. The V and J ends lost 6 bases and 1 base, in that order; junction bases with no gene match: 8. CDR1 is SNHLY, CDR2 FYNNEI, per germline.

V gene TRBV6-9 combines with J gene TRBJ2-5; D possibly corresponds to TRBD2 (5 bases). Germline V gene lookup returns CDR1 MNHGY and CDR2 SVAAGI. This CDR3 has 16 residues. V lost 9 bases and J 0 bases, leaving 20 bases between the germline ends. CDR3 amino acids: CASPMARAQYQETQYF. The CDR3 nucleotides read TGTGCCAGTCCCATGGCGCGGGCTCAGTACCAAGAGACCCAGTACTTC.

The gene calls are TRBV5-1 and TRBJ2-2; 7 bases align to TRBD2. CDR1 is SGHRS, CDR2 YFSETQ, per germline. There are 17 residues in the CDR3. Trimming removed 7 bases from V and 2 bases from J; junction bases left unmatched: 14. Written as DNA, the CDR3 is TGCGCCAGCTCACCCCTAGGGCTAGCGGCTAACACCGGGGAGCTGTTTTTT. Its protein product is CASSPLGLAANTGELFF.

The chain carries TRBV30 and TRBJ1-5; 7 bases are a match to TRBD1. Germline V CDR1 and CDR2: GTSNPN, SVGIG (reference sequence). The CDR3 loop spans 15 amino acids. J lost 4 bases, V lost 1 base, and 7 bases had no gene match. This CDR3 is CAWSAGGGGNQPQHF. The CDR3 DNA sequence: TGTGCCTGGAGTGCAGGGGGGGGCGGGAATCAGCCCCAGCATTTT.